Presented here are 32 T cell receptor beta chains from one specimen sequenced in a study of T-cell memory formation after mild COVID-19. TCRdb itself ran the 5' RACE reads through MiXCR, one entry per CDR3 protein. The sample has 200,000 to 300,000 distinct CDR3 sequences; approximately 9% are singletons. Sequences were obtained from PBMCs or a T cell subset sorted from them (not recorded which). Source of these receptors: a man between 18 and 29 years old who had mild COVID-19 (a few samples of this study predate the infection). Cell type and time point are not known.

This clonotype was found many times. Here the CDR3 reads CASNVGGTGTGELFF. The CDR3 coding sequence is TGCGCCAGCAACGTCGGGGGGACTGGCACCGGGGAGCTGTTTTTT. J is TRBJ2-2 and V is TRBV5-1; 7 bases align to TRBD2. Looked up from germline, CDR1 is SGHRS and CDR2 is YFSETQ. The CDR3 consists of 15 residues. Trimming took 6 bases from V and 4 from J; bases not matched to a gene: 9.

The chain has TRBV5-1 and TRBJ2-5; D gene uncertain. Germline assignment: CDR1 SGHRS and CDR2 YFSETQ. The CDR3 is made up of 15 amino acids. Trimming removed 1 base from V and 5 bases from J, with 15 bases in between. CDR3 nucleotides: TGCGCCAGCAGCTTGAGGCCGCTCGAATCCGAGACCCAGTACTTC. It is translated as CASSLRPLESETQYF.

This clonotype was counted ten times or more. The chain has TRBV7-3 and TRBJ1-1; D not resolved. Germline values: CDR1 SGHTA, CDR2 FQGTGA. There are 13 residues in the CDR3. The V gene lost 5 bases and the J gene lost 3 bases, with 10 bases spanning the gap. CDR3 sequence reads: CASSHMRDTEAFF. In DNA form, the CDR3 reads TGTGCCAGCAGCCATATGAGGGACACTGAAGCTTTCTTT.

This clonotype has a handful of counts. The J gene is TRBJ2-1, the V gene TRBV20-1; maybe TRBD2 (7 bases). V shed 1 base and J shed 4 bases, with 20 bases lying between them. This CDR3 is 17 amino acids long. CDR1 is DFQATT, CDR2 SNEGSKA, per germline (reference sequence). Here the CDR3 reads CSARGRYRRGLYNEQFF. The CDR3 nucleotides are TGCAGTGCTAGAGGGCGGTATCGCAGGGGACTATACAATGAGCAGTTCTTC.

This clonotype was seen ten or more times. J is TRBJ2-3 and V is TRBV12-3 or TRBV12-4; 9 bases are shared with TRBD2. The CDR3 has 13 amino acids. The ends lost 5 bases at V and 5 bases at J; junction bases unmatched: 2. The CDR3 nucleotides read TGTGCCAGCAGTGCTAGCGGGGTAGATACGCAGTATTTT. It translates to CASSASGVDTQYF.

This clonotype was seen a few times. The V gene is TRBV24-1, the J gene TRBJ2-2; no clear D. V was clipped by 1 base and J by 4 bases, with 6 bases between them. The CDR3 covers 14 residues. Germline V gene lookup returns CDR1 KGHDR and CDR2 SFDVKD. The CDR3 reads CATSDFQATGELFF. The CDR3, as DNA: TGTGCCACCAGTGATTTTCAGGCCACCGGGGAGCTGTTTTTT.

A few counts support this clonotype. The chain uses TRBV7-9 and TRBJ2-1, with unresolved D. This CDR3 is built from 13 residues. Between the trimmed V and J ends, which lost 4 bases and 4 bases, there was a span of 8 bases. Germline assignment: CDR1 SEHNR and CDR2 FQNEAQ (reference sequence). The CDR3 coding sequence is TGTGCCAGCAGCTCAACCCTTTACAATGAGCAGTTCTTC. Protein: CASSSTLYNEQFF.

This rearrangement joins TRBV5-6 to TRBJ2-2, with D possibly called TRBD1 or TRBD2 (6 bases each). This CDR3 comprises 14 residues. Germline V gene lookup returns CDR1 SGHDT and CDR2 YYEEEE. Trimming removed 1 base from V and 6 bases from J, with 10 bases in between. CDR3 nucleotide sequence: TGTGCCAGCAGCTTGCTTAGGGGGGCCGGGGAGCTGTTTTTT. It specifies CASSLLRGAGELFF.

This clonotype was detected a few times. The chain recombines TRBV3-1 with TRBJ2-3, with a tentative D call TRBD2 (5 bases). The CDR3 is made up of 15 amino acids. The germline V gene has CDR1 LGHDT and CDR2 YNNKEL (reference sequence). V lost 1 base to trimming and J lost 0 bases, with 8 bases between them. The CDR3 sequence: CASSQASGSTDTQYF. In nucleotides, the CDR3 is TGTGCCAGCAGCCAAGCCAGCGGTAGCACAGATACGCAGTATTTT.

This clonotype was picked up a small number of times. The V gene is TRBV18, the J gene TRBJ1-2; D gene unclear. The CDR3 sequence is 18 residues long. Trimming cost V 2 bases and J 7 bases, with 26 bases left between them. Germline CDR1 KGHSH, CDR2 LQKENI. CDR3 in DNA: TGTGCCAGCTCACCATTTCGCCCCGGGGAAAAACGGGGAGCTGGCTACACCTTC. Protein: CASSPFRPGEKRGAGYTF. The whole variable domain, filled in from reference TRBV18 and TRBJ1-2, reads NAGVMQNPRHLVRRRGQEARLRCSPMKGHSHVYWYRQLPEEGLKFMVYLQKENIIDESGMPKERFSAEFPKEGPSILRIQQVVRGDSAAYFCASSPFRPGEKRGAGYTFGSGTRLTVV.

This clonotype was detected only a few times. The CDR3 loop is CASSSGTSGNTQYF. The CDR3, as DNA: TGTGCCAGCAGCTCTGGGACTAGCGGTAATACGCAGTATTTT. This chain links TRBV7-9 with TRBJ2-3; 11 bases map to TRBD2. This CDR3 is built from 14 residues. J was trimmed by 7 bases and V by 4 bases; bases with no gene match: 4. CDR1 is SEHNR and CDR2 is FQNEAQ in the germline V gene (reference sequence).

CDR3 region: CSASPRTGLTYGYTF. The CDR3 DNA is TGCAGTGCTAGTCCCAGGACCGGTCTTACTTATGGCTACACCTTC. The rearrangement uses TRBV20-1 and TRBJ1-2; D unclear. The V gene lost 3 bases and the J gene lost 5 bases, with 19 bases spanning the gap. This CDR3 has 15 residues. The V gene's germline CDR1 is DFQATT and CDR2 SNEGSKA (reference sequence).

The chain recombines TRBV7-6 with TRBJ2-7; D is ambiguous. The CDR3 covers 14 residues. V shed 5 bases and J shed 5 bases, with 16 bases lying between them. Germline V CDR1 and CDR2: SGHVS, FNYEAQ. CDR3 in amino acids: CASSPSWDRHEQYF. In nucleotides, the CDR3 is TGTGCCAGCAGCCCGAGCTGGGATAGGCACGAGCAGTACTTC.

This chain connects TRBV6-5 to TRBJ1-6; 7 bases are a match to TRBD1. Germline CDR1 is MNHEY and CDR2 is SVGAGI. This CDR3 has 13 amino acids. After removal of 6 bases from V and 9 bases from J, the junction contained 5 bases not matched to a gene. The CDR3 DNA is TGTGCCAGCAGAACCCCAGGGGGTTCACCCCTCCACTTT. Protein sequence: CASRTPGGSPLHF.

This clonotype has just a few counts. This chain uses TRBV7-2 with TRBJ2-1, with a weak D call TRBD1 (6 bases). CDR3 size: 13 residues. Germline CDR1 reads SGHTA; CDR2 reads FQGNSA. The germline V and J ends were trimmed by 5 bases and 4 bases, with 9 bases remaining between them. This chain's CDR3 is CASSRTEYNEQFF. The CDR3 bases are TGTGCCAGCAGCCGGACAGAGTACAATGAGCAGTTCTTC.

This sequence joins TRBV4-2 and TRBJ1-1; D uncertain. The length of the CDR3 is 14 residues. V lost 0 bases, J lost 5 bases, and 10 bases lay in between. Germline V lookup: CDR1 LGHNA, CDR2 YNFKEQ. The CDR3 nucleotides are TGTGCCAGCAGCCAAGATTCTACTGCTACTGAAGCTTTCTTT. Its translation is CASSQDSTATEAFF.

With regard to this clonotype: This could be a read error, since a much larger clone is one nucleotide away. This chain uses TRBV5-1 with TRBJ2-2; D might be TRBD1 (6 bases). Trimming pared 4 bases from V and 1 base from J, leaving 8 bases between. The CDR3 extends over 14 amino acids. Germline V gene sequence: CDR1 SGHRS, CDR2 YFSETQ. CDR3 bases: TGCGCCAGCAGCACGGGACAGAACACCGGGGAGCTGTTTTTT. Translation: CASSTGQNTGELFF.

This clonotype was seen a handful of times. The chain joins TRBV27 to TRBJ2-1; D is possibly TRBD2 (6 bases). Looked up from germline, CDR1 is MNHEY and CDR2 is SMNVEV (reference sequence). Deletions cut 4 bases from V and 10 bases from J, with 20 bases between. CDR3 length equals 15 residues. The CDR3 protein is CASSSAGRGRREQFF. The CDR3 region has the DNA TGTGCCAGCAGTTCCGCCGGGCGGGGTAGGCGCGAGCAGTTCTTC.

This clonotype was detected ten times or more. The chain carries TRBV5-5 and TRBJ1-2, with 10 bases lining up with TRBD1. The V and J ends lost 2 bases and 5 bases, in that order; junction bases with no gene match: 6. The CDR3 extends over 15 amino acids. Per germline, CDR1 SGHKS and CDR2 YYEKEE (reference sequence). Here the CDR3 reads CASSFVTGGGYGYTF. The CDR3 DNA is TGTGCCAGCAGCTTCGTGACAGGGGGCGGGTATGGCTACACCTTC.

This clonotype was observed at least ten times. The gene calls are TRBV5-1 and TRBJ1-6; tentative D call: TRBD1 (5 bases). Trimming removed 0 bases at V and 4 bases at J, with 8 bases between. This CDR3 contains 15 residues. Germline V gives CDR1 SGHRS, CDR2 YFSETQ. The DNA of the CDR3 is TGCGCCAGCAGCTTGGCCGGGACGTATAATTCACCCCTCCACTTT. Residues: CASSLAGTYNSPLHF.

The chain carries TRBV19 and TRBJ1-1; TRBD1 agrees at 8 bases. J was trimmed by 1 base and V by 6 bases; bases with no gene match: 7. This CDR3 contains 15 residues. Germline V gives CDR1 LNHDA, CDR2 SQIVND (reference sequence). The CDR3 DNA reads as TGTGCCAGTAGGTCGGACAGGGTCACGAACACTGAAGCTTTCTTT. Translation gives CASRSDRVTNTEAFF.

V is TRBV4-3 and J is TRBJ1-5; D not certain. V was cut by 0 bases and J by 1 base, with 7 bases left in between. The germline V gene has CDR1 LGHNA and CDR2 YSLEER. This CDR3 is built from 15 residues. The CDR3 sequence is CASSQDLFSNQPQHF. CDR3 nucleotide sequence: TGCGCCAGCAGCCAAGACCTCTTCAGCAATCAGCCCCAGCATTTT.

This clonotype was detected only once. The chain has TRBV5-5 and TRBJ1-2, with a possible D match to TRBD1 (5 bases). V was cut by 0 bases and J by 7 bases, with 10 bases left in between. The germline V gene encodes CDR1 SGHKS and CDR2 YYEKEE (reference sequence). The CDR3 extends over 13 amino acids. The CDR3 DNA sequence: TGTGCCAGCAGCTTGGCCAGGGAAACTGGCTACACCTTC. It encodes CASSLARETGYTF.

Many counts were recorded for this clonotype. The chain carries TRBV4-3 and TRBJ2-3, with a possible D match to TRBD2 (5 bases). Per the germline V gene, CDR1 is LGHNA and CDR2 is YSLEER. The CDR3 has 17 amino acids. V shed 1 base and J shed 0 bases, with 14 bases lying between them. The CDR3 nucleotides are TGCGCCAGCAGCCAAGTCGGCGGGTTCGCTAGCACAGATACGCAGTATTTT. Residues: CASSQVGGFASTDTQYF.

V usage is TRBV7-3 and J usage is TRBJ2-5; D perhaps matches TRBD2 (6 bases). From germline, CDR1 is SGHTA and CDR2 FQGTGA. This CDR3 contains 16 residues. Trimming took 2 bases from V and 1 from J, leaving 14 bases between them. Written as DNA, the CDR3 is TGTGCCAGCAGCTTATTTCCAGCGGGCATCCAAGAGACCCAGTACTTC. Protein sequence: CASSLFPAGIQETQYF.

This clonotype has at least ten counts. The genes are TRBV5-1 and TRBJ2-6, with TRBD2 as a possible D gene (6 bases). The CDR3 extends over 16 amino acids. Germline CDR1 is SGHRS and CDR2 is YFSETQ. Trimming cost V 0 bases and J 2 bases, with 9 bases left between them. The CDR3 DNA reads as TGCGCCAGCAGCTTGGAAGGGACTGCTGGGGCCAACGTCCTGACTTTC. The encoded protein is CASSLEGTAGANVLTF.

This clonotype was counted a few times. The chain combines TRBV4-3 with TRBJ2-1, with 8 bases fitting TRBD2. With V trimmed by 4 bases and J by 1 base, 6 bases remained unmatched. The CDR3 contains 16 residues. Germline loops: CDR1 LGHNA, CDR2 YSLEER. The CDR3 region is CASSPARGGSYNEQFF. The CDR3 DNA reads TGCGCCAGCAGCCCCGCCCGCGGGGGGTCCTACAATGAGCAGTTCTTC.

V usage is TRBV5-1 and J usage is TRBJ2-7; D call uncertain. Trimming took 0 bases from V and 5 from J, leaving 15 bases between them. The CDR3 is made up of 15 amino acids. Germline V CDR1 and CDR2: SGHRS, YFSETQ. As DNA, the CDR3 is TGCGCCAGCAGCTTGGAAGGGTGGGTCGCCGACGAGCAGTACTTC. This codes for CASSLEGWVADEQYF.

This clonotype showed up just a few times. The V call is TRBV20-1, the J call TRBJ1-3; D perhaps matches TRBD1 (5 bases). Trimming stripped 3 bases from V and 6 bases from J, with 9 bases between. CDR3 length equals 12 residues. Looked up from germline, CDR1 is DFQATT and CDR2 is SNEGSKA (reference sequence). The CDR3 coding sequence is TGCAGTGCTAGTGGGGCCGTAAACACCATATATTTT. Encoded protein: CSASGAVNTIYF.

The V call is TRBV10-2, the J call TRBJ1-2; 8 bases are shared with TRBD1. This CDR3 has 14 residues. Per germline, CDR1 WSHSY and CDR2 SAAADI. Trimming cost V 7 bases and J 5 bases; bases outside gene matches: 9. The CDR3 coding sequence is TGCGCCAGCAATCCGGACAGGGATCTGTATGGCTACACCTTC. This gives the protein CASNPDRDLYGYTF.

CDR3 sequence reads: CASSPGEGWAETQYF. CDR3 in DNA: TGTGCCAGCAGCCCGGGCGAGGGGTGGGCGGAGACCCAGTACTTC. This chain uses TRBV11-2 with TRBJ2-5; the D call may be TRBD1 or TRBD2 (5 bases each). This CDR3 has 15 residues. Germline V lookup: CDR1 SGHAT, CDR2 FQNNGV. Trimming cost V 5 bases and J 5 bases, with 18 bases left between them.

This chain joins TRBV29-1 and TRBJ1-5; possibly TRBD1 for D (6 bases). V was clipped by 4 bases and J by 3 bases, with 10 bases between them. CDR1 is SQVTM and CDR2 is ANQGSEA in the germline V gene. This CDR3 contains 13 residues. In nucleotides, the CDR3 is TGCAGCGTTGTACAGGGCCTCAATCAGCCCCAGCATTTT. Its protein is CSVVQGLNQPQHF.